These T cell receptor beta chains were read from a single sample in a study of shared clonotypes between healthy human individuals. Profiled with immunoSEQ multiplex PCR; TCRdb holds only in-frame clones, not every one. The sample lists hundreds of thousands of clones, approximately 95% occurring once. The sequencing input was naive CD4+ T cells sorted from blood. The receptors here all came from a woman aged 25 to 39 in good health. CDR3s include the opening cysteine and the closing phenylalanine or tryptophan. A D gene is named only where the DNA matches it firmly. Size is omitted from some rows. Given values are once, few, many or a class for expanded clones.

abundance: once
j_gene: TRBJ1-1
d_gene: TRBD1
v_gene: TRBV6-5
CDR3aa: CASSYSGGANTEAFF
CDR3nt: TGTGCCAGCAGTTACTCAGGGGGCGCGAACACTGAAGCTTTCTTT

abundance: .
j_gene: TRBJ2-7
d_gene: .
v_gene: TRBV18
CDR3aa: CASSHTVEAGEQYF
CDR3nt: TGTGCCAGCTCACACACGGTTGAAGCAGGAGAGCAGTACTTC

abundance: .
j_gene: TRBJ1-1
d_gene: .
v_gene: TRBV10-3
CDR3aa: CATGPLFNTEAFF
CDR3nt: TGTGCCACCGGACCCCTATTTAACACTGAAGCTTTCTTT

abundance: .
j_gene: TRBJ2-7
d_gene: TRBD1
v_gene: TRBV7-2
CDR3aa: CASSLGDRGYEQYF
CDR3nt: TGTGCCAGCAGCTTGGGGGACAGGGGGTACGAGCAGTACTTC

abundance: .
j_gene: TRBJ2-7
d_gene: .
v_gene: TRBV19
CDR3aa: CASSPLPQGGGYEQYF
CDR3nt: TGTGCCAGTAGTCCCCTCCCCCAGGGCGGAGGCTACGAGCAGTACTTC

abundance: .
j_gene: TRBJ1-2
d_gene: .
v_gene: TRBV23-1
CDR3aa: CASSHGRGGGYTF
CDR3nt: TGCGCCAGCAGTCATGGTAGGGGAGGTGGCTACACCTTC

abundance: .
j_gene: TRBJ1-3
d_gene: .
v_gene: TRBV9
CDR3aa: CASSVGRRGNTIYF
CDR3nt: TGTGCCAGCAGCGTGGGGCGACGGGGAAACACCATATATTTT

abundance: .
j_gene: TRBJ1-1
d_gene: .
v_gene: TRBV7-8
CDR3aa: CASSYAEVNEAFF
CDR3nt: TGTGCCAGCAGCTACGCCGAGGTGAATGAAGCTTTCTTT

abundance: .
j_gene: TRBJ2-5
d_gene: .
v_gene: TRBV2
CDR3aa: CASREGWEQYF
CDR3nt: TGTGCCAGCAGAGAGGGGTGGGAGCAGTACTTC

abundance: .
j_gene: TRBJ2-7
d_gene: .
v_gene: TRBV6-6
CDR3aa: CASSLYVGTHEQYF
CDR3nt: TGTGCCAGCTCCCTTTATGTAGGGACCCACGAGCAGTACTTC

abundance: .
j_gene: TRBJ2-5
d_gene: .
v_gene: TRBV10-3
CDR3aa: CAISEGRGRGVETQYF
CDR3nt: TGTGCCATCAGTGAGGGGCGGGGCCGAGGGGTAGAGACCCAGTACTTC

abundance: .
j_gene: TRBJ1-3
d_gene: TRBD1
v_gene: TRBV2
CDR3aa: CASRPNLRTGSLGNTIYF
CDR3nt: TGTGCCAGCAGGCCTAACCTAAGGACAGGATCATTGGGAAACACCATATATTTT

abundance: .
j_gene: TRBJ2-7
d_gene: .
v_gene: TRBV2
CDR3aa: CASSESRVSYEQYF
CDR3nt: TGTGCCAGCAGTGAGTCCAGGGTATCCTACGAGCAGTACTTC

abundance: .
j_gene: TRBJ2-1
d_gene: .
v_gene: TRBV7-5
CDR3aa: CVRSLGGGGGDNEQFF
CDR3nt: TGTGTCAGAAGCTTAGGTGGGGGAGGGGGAGACAATGAGCAGTTCTTC

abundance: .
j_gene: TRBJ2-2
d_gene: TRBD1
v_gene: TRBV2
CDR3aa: CASSESGQGTGELFF
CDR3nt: TGTGCCAGCAGTGAATCCGGACAGGGAACCGGGGAGCTGTTTTTT

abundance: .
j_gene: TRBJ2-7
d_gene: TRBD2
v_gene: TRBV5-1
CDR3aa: CASSLVAGGTYEQYF
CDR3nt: TGCGCCAGCAGCTTGGTGGCGGGAGGAACTTACGAGCAGTACTTC

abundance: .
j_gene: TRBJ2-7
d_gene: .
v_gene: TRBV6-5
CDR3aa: CASSYDAWDEQYF
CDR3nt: TGTGCCAGCAGTTACGATGCGTGGGACGAGCAGTACTTC

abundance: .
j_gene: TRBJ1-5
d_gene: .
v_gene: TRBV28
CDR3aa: CASSSLQVGSEAQHF
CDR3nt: TGTGCCAGCAGTTCCCTCCAGGTTGGTTCTGAAGCCCAGCATTTT

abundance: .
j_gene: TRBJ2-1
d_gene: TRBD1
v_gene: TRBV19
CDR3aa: CASSDRANEQFF
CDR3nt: TGTGCCAGTAGTGACAGGGCCAATGAGCAGTTCTTC

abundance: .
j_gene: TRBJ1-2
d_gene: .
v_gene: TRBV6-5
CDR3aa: CASSKTSGSYGYTF
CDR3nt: TGTGCCAGCAGTAAAACGTCCGGAAGCTATGGCTACACCTTC

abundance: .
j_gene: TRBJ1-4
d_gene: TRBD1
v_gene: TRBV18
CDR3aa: CASSRRQGYEKLFF
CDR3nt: TGTGCCAGCTCACGGAGACAGGGTTATGAAAAACTGTTTTTT

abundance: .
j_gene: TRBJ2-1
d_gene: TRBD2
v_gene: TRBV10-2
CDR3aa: CASKRLAGGNDEQFF
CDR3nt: TGCGCCAGCAAAAGACTAGCGGGAGGGAATGATGAGCAGTTCTTC

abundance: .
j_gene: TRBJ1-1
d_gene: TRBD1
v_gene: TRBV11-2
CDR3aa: CASSPRPLTGAGNTEAFF
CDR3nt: TGTGCCAGCAGCCCTAGACCGCTAACAGGGGCGGGTAACACTGAAGCTTTCTTT

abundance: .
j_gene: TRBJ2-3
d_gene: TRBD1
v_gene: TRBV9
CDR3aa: CASSLTQGEDTQYF
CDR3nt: TGTGCCAGCAGCTTAACACAGGGGGAGGATACGCAGTATTTT

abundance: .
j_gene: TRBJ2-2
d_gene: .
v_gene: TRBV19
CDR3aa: CASRSDRGSSGELFF
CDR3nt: TGTGCCAGTAGGTCGGACAGAGGGTCGTCCGGGGAGCTGTTTTTT

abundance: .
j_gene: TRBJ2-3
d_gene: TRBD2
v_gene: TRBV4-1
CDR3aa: CASSQSPWASSGSNTQYF
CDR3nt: TGCGCCAGCAGCCAATCCCCCTGGGCGTCTAGCGGGAGTAATACGCAGTATTTT